The rows below give T cell receptor beta chains drawn from one sample of a study of OX40 agonist ivuxolimab in advanced cancers. The data were produced by immunoSEQ multiplex PCR, yet TCRdb's version contains in-frame clones alone and is incomplete. The data show about 82,000 clones, approximately 85% seen once. The input for sequencing was CD4+ or CD8+ T cells sorted from blood, taken in a trial of the OX40 agonist ivuxolimab. The receptors were sampled from an adult with an advanced solid tumor such as melanoma, head and neck, liver or kidney cancer. CDR3s include the opening cysteine and the closing phenylalanine or tryptophan. Each record gives: V gene, CDR3 length, J gene, D gene, clone size, CDR3 DNA, CDR3 protein. A D gene is named only where the DNA matches it firmly. Clone size is shown for a subset of rows, as once, few, many or a class of expanded clone.

v_gene: TRBV5-1; len: 13; j_gene: TRBJ1-1; d_gene: -; abundance: -; CDR3nt: TGCGCCAGCAGCTTGGAGGGGTGGGATGAAGCTTTCTTT; CDR3aa: CASSLEGWDEAFF
v_gene: TRBV19; len: 13; j_gene: TRBJ1-5; d_gene: -; abundance: few; CDR3nt: TGTGCCAGTAGTGTGGACACCAATCAGCCCCAGCATTTT; CDR3aa: CASSVDTNQPQHF
v_gene: TRBV5-1; len: 16; j_gene: TRBJ2-5; d_gene: -; abundance: -; CDR3nt: TGCGCCAGCAGCTTGGGTTTGGGGGCGCGGTGGGAGACCCAGTACTTC; CDR3aa: CASSLGLGARWETQYF
v_gene: TRBV14; len: 18; j_gene: TRBJ2-7; d_gene: -; abundance: -; CDR3nt: TGTGCCAGCAGCCGCCTTCCGGGGAGGACTATAGACCCCTACGAGCAGTACTTC; CDR3aa: CASSRLPGRTIDPYEQYF
v_gene: TRBV6-5; len: 15; j_gene: TRBJ1-2; d_gene: -; abundance: -; CDR3nt: TGTGCCAGCAGTCCGTACGTCGGGGCGTACTATGGCTACACCTTC; CDR3aa: CASSPYVGAYYGYTF
v_gene: TRBV15; len: 19; j_gene: TRBJ1-5; d_gene: TRBD1; abundance: -; CDR3nt: TGTGCCACCAGCAGAGGAACGGGACAGCGAACAGATAGCAATCAGCCCCAGCATTTT; CDR3aa: CATSRGTGQRTDSNQPQHF
v_gene: TRBV5-4; len: 14; j_gene: TRBJ1-2; d_gene: -; abundance: -; CDR3nt: TGTGCCAGCAGCTTGGGGACAGCCATCGGTGGCTACACCTTC; CDR3aa: CASSLGTAIGGYTF
v_gene: TRBV19; len: 14; j_gene: TRBJ1-3; d_gene: -; abundance: -; CDR3nt: TGTGCCAGTAAAGAGGACTCGTCAGGAAACACCATATATTTT; CDR3aa: CASKEDSSGNTIYF
v_gene: TRBV4-2; len: 14; j_gene: TRBJ2-3; d_gene: -; abundance: once; CDR3nt: TGTGCCAGCAGCCAAGATGAAGGCGAAGATACGCAGTATTTT; CDR3aa: CASSQDEGEDTQYF
v_gene: TRBV10-3; len: 17; j_gene: TRBJ1-5; d_gene: TRBD1; abundance: once; CDR3nt: TGTGCCATCAGTGAGGCAGGGGGCTTCGGAGGCAATCAGCCCCAGCATTTT; CDR3aa: CAISEAGGFGGNQPQHF
v_gene: TRBV2; len: 13; j_gene: TRBJ1-2; d_gene: TRBD1; abundance: -; CDR3nt: TGTGCCAGCAGGTCCGGGACAGGGGGTGGCTACACCTTC; CDR3aa: CASRSGTGGGYTF
v_gene: TRBV5-1; len: 14; j_gene: TRBJ2-3; d_gene: TRBD1; abundance: -; CDR3nt: TGCGCCAGCAGCACCACAGGGGGCACAGATACGCAGTATTTT; CDR3aa: CASSTTGGTDTQYF
v_gene: TRBV5-4; len: 12; j_gene: TRBJ1-4; d_gene: -; abundance: -; CDR3nt: TGTGCCAGCAGCTTGCCTAATGAAAAACTGTTTTTT; CDR3aa: CASSLPNEKLFF
v_gene: TRBV7-6; len: 17; j_gene: TRBJ2-5; d_gene: TRBD2; abundance: -; CDR3nt: TGTGCCAGCAGCTCCCTGACCTTGGCGGGGGGGCGCAAGACCCAGTACTTC; CDR3aa: CASSSLTLAGGRKTQYF
v_gene: TRBV11-2; len: 13; j_gene: TRBJ1-1; d_gene: -; abundance: -; CDR3nt: TGTGCCAGCAGCCGGGCCGAGTTTCCTGAAGCTTTCTTT; CDR3aa: CASSRAEFPEAFF
v_gene: TRBV28; len: 16; j_gene: TRBJ2-3; d_gene: TRBD2; abundance: -; CDR3nt: TGTGCCAGCAGCAATCTGGCGGGGGGCCGCACAGATACGCAGTATTTT; CDR3aa: CASSNLAGGRTDTQYF
v_gene: TRBV7-2; len: 13; j_gene: TRBJ1-6; d_gene: -; abundance: -; CDR3nt: TGTGCCAGCAGCTTATATAAAAATTCACCCCTCCACTTT; CDR3aa: CASSLYKNSPLHF
v_gene: TRBV5-4; len: 14; j_gene: TRBJ2-5; d_gene: -; abundance: -; CDR3nt: TGTGCCAGCAGCAGGCTACCGACTGAAGAGACCCAGTACTTC; CDR3aa: CASSRLPTEETQYF
v_gene: TRBV19; len: 15; j_gene: TRBJ1-5; d_gene: TRBD1; abundance: -; CDR3nt: TGTGCCAGTAGTGACAGGGACCATAGCAATCAGCCCCAGCATTTT; CDR3aa: CASSDRDHSNQPQHF
v_gene: TRBV19; len: 13; j_gene: TRBJ1-2; d_gene: -; abundance: -; CDR3nt: TGTGCCAGTAGTGGGGCAAAAGGGTATGGCTACACCTTC; CDR3aa: CASSGAKGYGYTF
v_gene: TRBV7-2; len: 13; j_gene: TRBJ1-4; d_gene: -; abundance: once; CDR3nt: TGTGCCAGCAGCTTAGATCCAGATGAAAAACTGTTTTTT; CDR3aa: CASSLDPDEKLFF
v_gene: TRBV7-9; len: 14; j_gene: TRBJ1-5; d_gene: -; abundance: -; CDR3nt: TGTGCCAGCAGCTTAGGGGAATCCAATCAGCCCCAGCATTTT; CDR3aa: CASSLGESNQPQHF
v_gene: TRBV5-1; len: 14; j_gene: TRBJ2-3; d_gene: TRBD2; abundance: once; CDR3nt: TGCGCCAGCAGCTTAGACGGGGGGACAGATACGCAGTATTTT; CDR3aa: CASSLDGGTDTQYF
v_gene: TRBV6-1; len: 14; j_gene: TRBJ2-7; d_gene: -; abundance: -; CDR3nt: TGTGCCAGCCTCGGCAGGTTTAGCTCCTACGAGCAGTACTTC; CDR3aa: CASLGRFSSYEQYF